The entry that follows covers one TCR gamma chain sequence. No antigen is known for it. Extracted RNA was reverse transcribed into cDNA. Pooled V-gene forward primers with one constant-region reverse primer generated the CDR3 amplicons by multiplex PCR. TCRdb reanalysed the multiplex PCR reads via CATT. Among tens of thousands of gamma-chain clones listed, 20% were seen once. This entry comes from a study of Vδ1+ human thymocytes. V shed 0 bases and J 12 bases; nucleotides not matched to a gene: 14. Germline V gene sequence: CDR1 VTNTFY, CDR2 YDVSTARD (reference sequence). The CDR3 sequence is 14 residues long. Sorted Vdelta1+ thymocytes were roughly 98% to 99.6% pure. Study-wide results and caveats: Highly polyclonal TRG and TRD repertoires with Gaussian CDR3 length distributions appeared in thymus. Despite high sort purity, about a fifth of thymic T cell receptor delta sequences were Vdelta2.

Material: Vdelta1+ gamma-delta thymocytes from the thymus. This sample's subset: FACS-sorted CD3+ TCRalphabeta- TCRVdelta1+ TCRVdelta2- thymocytes. The clonotype originates from a girl under two years old who had congenital heart surgery. The rearrangement uses TRGV3 and TRGJ1 or TRGJ2. The CDR3 sequence: CATWDRPYKRGKLF. The CDR3 DNA is TGTGCCACCTGGGACAGGCCTTATAAGCGTGGGAAACTCTTT.